This T cell receptor beta chain was identified in a study of OX40 agonist ivuxolimab in advanced cancers. Study in general: People who had prior anti-PD-1, anti-PD-L1 or anti-CTLA-4 therapy could take part, and approximately 43% had some. Findings of the study overall: Clonal expansion by week 6 occurred in CD4+ and CD8+ blood T cells (at 0.1 to 3.0 mg/kg).

Generated by immunoSEQ multiplex PCR, the TCRdb table keeps only in-frame clones and is missing some. The repertoire holds tens of thousands of clones, with roughly 81% as singletons. Germline V CDR1 and CDR2: SGHNT, YYREEE (reference sequence). This CDR3 contains 12 residues. The V end was cut by 5 bases, the J end by 8 bases, with 8 bases between. A note on this clone: The antigen is unknown.

The specimen comprised CD4+ or CD8+ T cells sorted from blood, sampled in a trial of the OX40 agonist ivuxolimab. The receptor comes from an adult with an advanced solid tumor such as melanoma, head and neck, liver or kidney cancer. The V gene is TRBV5-4, the J gene TRBJ1-6; D perhaps matches TRBD1 (6 bases). CDR3 DNA sequence: TGTGCCAGCAGTTCAGGGGATTCACCCCTCCACTTT. Amino acid sequence: CASSSGDSPLHF.